This T cell receptor (beta chain) originates from a study of cytomegalovirus exposure and HLA in healthy donors. Germline assignment: CDR1 SGHDN and CDR2 FVKESK. J gave up 1 base and V 3 bases, and 0 bases lay outside the gene matches. This CDR3 contains 14 residues. Researchers ran the PCR with 60 Vbeta and 13 Jbeta primers. The table came from immunoSEQ multiplex PCR; TCRdb's copy has only in-frame clones and leaves some out. Altogether about 190,000 clones are present, roughly four fifths being singletons, with the ten largest covering approximately 2%. General study findings and limits: A link between a missense DCLRE1C variant and TCR beta V- and J-gene trimming emerged from a later analysis. Another analysis was done later, and it associated approximately 17,000 TCR beta sequences with HLA alleles at 0.05 false discovery rate. Among the CMV-associated chains, a few were confirmed in vitro as specific for CMV antigens. Apart from CMV serostatus, no immune exposure information was available.

Regarding this clone: Its antigen is unidentified.

The V gene is TRBV14, the J gene TRBJ1-1; 9 positions match TRBD1. The sequenced material came from PBMCs. The clonotype originates from a woman aged 18-30 years in good health and CMV-seropositive. Here the CDR3 reads CASSQDRGNTEAFF. The CDR3 DNA follows: TGTGCCAGCAGCCAGGACAGGGGGAACACTGAAGCTTTCTTT.